What follows describes a single T cell receptor beta chain. These data originate in a study of shared clonotypes between healthy human individuals. Naive CD8 cells lacked CD45RO and underwent positive selection for CCR7, leaving out terminally differentiated effector memory CD45RA+ cells. CDR1 is GTSNPN, CDR2 SVGIG, per germline (reference sequence). The V end lost 7 bases, the J end lost 0 bases, and 10 bases lay between the germline ends. CDR3 size: 13 residues. Profiled with immunoSEQ multiplex PCR; TCRdb holds only in-frame clones, not every one. The sample lists about 580,000 clones; roughly 98% were seen once.

V gene TRBV30 combines with J gene TRBJ2-1, with D perhaps matching TRBD2 (6 bases). The TCR sequence derives from a man aged 25 to 45 in good health. Sequenced: naive CD8+ T cells sorted from blood. DNA of the CDR3: TGTGCCTCGGGACTTCTCTCCTACAATGAGCAGTTCTTC. This codes for CASGLLSYNEQFF.